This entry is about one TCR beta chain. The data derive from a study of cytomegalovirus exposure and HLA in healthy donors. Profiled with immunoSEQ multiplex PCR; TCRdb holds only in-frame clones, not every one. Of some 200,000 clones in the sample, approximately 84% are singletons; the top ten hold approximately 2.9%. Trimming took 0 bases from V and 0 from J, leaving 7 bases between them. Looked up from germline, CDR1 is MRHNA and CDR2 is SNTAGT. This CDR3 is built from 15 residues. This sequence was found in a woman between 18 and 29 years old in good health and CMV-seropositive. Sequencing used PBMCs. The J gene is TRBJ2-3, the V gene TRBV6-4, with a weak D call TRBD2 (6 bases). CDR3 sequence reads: CASSDSAGSTDTQYF. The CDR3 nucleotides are TGTGCCAGCAGTGACTCGGCGGGGAGCACAGATACGCAGTATTTT.